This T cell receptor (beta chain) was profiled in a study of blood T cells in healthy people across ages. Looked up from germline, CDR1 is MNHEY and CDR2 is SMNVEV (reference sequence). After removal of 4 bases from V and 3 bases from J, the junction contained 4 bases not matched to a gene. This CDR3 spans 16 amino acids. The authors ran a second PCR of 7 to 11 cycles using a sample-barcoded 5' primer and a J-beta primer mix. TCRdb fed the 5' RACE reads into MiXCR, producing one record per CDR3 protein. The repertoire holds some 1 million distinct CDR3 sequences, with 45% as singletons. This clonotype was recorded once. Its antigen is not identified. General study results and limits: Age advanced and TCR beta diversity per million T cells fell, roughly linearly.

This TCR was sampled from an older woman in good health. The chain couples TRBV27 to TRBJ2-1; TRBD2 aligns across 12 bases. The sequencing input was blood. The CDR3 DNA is TGTGCCAGCAGTTCCCCTAGCGGGAGGGACTACAATGAGCAGTTCTTC. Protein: CASSSPSGRDYNEQFF.